This T cell receptor beta chain comes out of a study of T cells in Graves' hyperthyroidism and ophthalmopathy. The wider study: Upon initial diagnosis and before any treatment, peripheral blood was collected.

This CDR3 region has 15 residues. J was trimmed by 0 bases and V by 5 bases; bases with no gene match: 7. Germline V gene lookup returns CDR1 SGHVS and CDR2 FQNEAQ. Comment on this clonotype: Its antigen remains unidentified.

It was RNA transcripts that yielded the amplified TCR beta CDR3 regions. A set of HTBI primers served as the primers for a first-round RT-PCR of the TCR CDR3. MiXCR was run by TCRdb on the multiplex PCR reads, yielding one entry per CDR3 protein. The table includes about 260,000 distinct CDR3 sequences, under 30% detected once. Whole-study findings and limits: In the analysis, a 13 V-J model separated ophthalmopathy from stable hyperthyroidism.

Input material: blood. The V and J genes are TRBV7-8 and TRBJ2-7; the match to TRBD1 covers 7 bases. The sequence came from a man aged 40-49 years with Graves' hyperthyroidism that later progressed to Graves' ophthalmopathy. The CDR3 reads CASSPTGRGSYEQYF. The CDR3 DNA is TGTGCCAGCAGCCCGACAGGGCGAGGCTCCTACGAGCAGTACTTC.